This record covers a single T cell receptor beta chain. These data come from a study of shared clonotypes between healthy human individuals. TCRdb keeps only in-frame clones here, not all; method: immunoSEQ multiplex PCR. The sample includes approximately 2.3 million clones, approximately 95% of them seen just once. This CDR3 region has 12 residues. V gave up 6 bases and J gave up 4 bases, with 9 bases separating them. CDR1 and CDR2 (germline): KGHSH, LQKENI. This sequence originates from a man aged 18 to 30 in good health. Some clones in this sample may be carry-over from other donors' samples. The V and J genes are TRBV18 and TRBJ2-5; no definite D call. Sequencing was done on a sample of naive CD4+ T cells from PBMCs. Regarding subset: CD45RA+ positively selected. The CDR3 here is CASSLDGETQYF. The CDR3 region has the DNA TGTGCCAGCTCTCTTGACGGAGAGACCCAGTACTTC.